The entry below gives a single T cell receptor (beta chain) sequence along with its context. The antigen this receptor binds is unknown. No much larger clone exists at a distance of one base, and base qualities are not known. The sample is drawn from a study of T-cell memory formation after mild COVID-19 (dated by TCRdb to the early 2020s). Regarding the research as a whole: TCR sequence clusters from the two donors were largely donor specific. T-cell clones expanding and contracting after mild COVID-19 in two donors were tracked by longitudinal TCRalpha and TCRbeta repertoire sequencing. The cohort was made up of two young adult volunteers, one female and one male, who were previously healthy. Overall study outcomes, separate from this receptor: Balanced CD4/CD8 phenotypes were observed for clones contracting from day 15 to 85, whereas a bias towards CD4+ was observed for a second wave of clones expanding from day 15 to 37. Some responding clones were found in pre-infection memory, which suggests that pre-existing cross-reactive memory T cells took part in the SARS-CoV-2 response. Only a couple of mild cases were covered by the study, and larger cohorts that include severe cases with pre-infection samples were considered necessary. Contracting CD4+ clones turned up mainly in the CM and EM memory subsets, whereas EMRA was where CD8+ clones were enriched. The second-wave clones that peaked on day 37 were not confirmed to be SARS-CoV-2 specific.

Ficoll-Paque density gradient centrifugation was the method used to isolate PBMCs. Trimming removed 6 bases from V and 5 bases from J, leaving 7 bases between the germline ends. Its CDR3 holds 11 amino acids, cysteine through phenylalanine. The retained sequence is limited to the CDR3, 33 bases, with the frame set at the first base. CDR1 and CDR2 (SGHTA, FQGNSA) derive from the germline V gene. Reads for this sample came from an Illumina NovaSeq 6000. Using 5'RACE with constant-segment primers, TCRalpha and TCRbeta cDNA libraries were constructed, with sample barcodes and unique molecular identifiers added in the process. RNA was extracted from every sample with Trizol reagent. Library amplification was performed in two PCR steps, and a second sample barcode and Illumina TruSeq adapters were introduced in the second step. Sequencing of the libraries was done on an Illumina NovaSeq, producing 2 x 150 bp paired-end reads. Processing in the source paper ran as follows. Demultiplexing of reads and collapsing into UMI-guided consensus sequences were performed with migec v1.2.7. Using mixcr v2.1.11, the UMI consensuses were aligned to TRA and TRB V and J templates and assembled into clonotypes. Clonotypes were classified as expanded or contracted when called significant by both edgeR and NoisET, with noise models trained on biological replicates. For edgeR calls, the cutoffs were a false discovery rate-adjusted p below 0.01 and a log2 fold-change threshold of 1. PCA with hierarchical clustering of max-normalized trajectories of the 1000 most abundant clonotypes was used as exploratory dynamics analysis. Separately sequenced CD4+ and CD8+ repertoires were used to assign the CD4 or CD8 phenotype of responding clones. The raw public data were reprocessed by TCRdb itself: fastp quality trimming at Q25, MiXCR clonotype calling, in-frame beta chains only. Rows are combined by CDR3 protein, so each entry shows the most common genes and DNA. None of the V and J calls come from the authors' own analysis; TCRdb made them. Recorded for this sample are approximately 490,000 distinct CDR3 sequences; about a fifth of them occurred a single time. Around an eighth of the sample is taken by the ten largest.

The TCR sequence derives from an adult woman who had mild COVID-19 (a few samples of this study predate the infection). The sample titles of this study are shuffled in the database, so cell type and time point are left out; the donor was told from shared clones. Rearrangement joined TRBV7-2 to TRBJ2-5, with no D gene named confidently. The sequencing input was PBMCs or a T cell subset sorted from them (not recorded which). The CDR3 in this case is CASRRYETQYF. DNA sequence: TGTGCCAGCAGACGTTATGAGACCCAGTACTTC.